This TCR beta chain was obtained from a study of blood T cell repertoires in COVID-19. Study at large: COVID-19 samples from acute and convalescent phases originated in the United States, Italy and Spain. The cDNA or gDNA used as material had been derived from T cells, B-cell-depleted T cells, or PBMCs.

Germline V gene lookup returns CDR1 SGHTA and CDR2 FQGNSA. Trimming left V 1 base short and J 7 bases short, with 13 bases between. There are 14 residues in the CDR3. Assay used: immunoSEQ multiplex PCR; TCRdb lists only in-frame clones, some missing. The sample holds approximately 280,000 clones, around 88% seen once. The chain has TRBV7-2 and TRBJ1-1, with a tentative D call TRBD1 (5 bases). The TCR originated in a man between 35 and 55 years old with acute or convalescent COVID-19. The sequenced sample was peripheral blood. The CDR3 protein is CASSLDGGGIEAFF. The CDR3 coding sequence is TGTGCCAGCAGCTTAGACGGGGGGGGTATTGAAGCTTTCTTT.